This TCR beta chain was sequenced during a study of T cell repertoires in cytomegalovirus infection. Whole-study context: The authors relied on CMV epitopes, both recently identified HLA-C-restricted and well-studied HLA-B-restricted. Indications of both CMV infection and matching HLA type were provided by public TCR beta signatures. Findings and limits, study-wide: Within the response measured ex vivo, HLA-C-restricted CMV-specific TCR beta clonotypes were dominant.

This clonotype was seen only a few times. Its target is unknown. TCRdb reanalysed the reads using MiXCR and keeps one entry per CDR3 protein. The sample comprises 300,000 to 400,000 distinct CDR3 sequences, almost 30% of which are singletons, and approximately 20% rests with the top ten. Germline loops: CDR1 SNHLY, CDR2 FYNNEI. The CDR3 loop spans 15 amino acids. The V end was cut by 5 bases, the J end by 7 bases, with 17 bases between. This TCR was sampled from a human donor in good health (CMV status not recorded). Some clones in this sample may be carry-over from other donors' samples. The J gene is TRBJ1-4, the V gene TRBV2; weak D call: TRBD1 (5 bases). Sequencing used cultured PBMCs, obtained from culture after CMV antigen stimulation. Here the CDR3 reads CASSTIGTAIEKLFF. CDR3 sequence (DNA): TGTGCCAGCAGTACTATCGGGACGGCGATTGAAAAACTGTTTTTT.